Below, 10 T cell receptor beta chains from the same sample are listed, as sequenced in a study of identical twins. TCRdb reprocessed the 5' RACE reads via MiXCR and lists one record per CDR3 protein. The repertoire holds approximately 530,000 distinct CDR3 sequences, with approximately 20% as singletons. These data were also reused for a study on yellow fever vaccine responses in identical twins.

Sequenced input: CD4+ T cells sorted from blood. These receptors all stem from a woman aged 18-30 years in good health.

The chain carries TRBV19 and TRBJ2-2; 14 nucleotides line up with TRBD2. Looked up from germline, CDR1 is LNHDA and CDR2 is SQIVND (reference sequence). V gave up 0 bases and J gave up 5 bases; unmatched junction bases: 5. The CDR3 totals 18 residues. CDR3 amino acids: CASSIDGTSGSFTGELFF. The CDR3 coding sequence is TGTGCCAGTAGTATAGATGGGACTAGCGGGAGTTTTACCGGGGAGCTGTTTTTT.

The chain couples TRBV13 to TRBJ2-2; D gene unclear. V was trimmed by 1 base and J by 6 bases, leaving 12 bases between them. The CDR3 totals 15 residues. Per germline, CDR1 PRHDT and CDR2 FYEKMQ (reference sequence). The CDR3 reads CASSLVRKGAGELFF. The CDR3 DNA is TGTGCCAGCAGCTTAGTCAGGAAGGGTGCCGGGGAGCTGTTTTTT.

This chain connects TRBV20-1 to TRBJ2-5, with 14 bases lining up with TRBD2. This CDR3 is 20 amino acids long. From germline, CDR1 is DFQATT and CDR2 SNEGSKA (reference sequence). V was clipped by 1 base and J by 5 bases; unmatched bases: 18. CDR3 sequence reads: CSARASPTGTSGRVRETQYF. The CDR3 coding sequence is TGCAGTGCTAGAGCCTCCCCGACAGGGACTAGCGGGAGAGTTAGGGAGACCCAGTACTTC.

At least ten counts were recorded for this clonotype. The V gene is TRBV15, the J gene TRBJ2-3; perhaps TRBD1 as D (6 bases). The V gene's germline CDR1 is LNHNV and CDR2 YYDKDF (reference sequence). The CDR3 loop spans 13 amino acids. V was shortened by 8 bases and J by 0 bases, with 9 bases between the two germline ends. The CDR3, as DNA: TGTGCCACCCGAAGGGGGAGCACAGATACGCAGTATTTT. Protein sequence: CATRRGSTDTQYF. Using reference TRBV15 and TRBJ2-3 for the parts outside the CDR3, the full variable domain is DAMVIQNPRYQVTQFGKPVTLSCSQTLNHNVMYWYQQKSSQAPKLLFHYYDKDFNNEADTPDNFQSRRPNTSFCFLDIRSPGLGDTAMYLCATRRGSTDTQYFGPGTRLTVL.

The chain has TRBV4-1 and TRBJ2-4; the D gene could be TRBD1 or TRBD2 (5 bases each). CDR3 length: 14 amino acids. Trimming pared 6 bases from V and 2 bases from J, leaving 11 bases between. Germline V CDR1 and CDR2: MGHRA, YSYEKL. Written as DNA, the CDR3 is TGCGCCAGCAGGCAGGGAGAGTCCAAAAACATTCAGTACTTC. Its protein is CASRQGESKNIQYF.

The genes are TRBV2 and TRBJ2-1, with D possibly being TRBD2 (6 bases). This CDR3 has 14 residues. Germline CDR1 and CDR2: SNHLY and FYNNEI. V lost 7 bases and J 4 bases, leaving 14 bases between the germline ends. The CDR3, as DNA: TGTGCCAGCAAGGTGGGACTGGAGTACAATGAGCAGTTCTTC. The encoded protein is CASKVGLEYNEQFF.

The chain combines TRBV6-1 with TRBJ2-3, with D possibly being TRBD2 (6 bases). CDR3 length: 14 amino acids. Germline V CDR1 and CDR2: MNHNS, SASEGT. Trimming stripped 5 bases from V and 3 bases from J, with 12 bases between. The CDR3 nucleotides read TGTGCCAGCAGTATCGGGACTCTGACAGATACGCAGTATTTT. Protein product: CASSIGTLTDTQYF.

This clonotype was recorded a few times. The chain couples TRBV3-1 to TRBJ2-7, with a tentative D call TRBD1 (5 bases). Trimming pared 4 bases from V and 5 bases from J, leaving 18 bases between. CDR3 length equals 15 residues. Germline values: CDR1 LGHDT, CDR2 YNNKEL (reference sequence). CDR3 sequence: CASSPQTGTGHEQYF. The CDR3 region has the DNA TGTGCCAGCAGCCCTCAAACAGGCACTGGACACGAGCAGTACTTC.

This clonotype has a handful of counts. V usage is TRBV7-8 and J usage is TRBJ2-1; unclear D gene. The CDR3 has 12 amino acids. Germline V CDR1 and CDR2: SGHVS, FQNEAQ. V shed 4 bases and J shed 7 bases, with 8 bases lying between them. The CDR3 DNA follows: TGTGCCAGCAGCTACGCGATGAATGAGCAGTTCTTC. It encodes CASSYAMNEQFF.

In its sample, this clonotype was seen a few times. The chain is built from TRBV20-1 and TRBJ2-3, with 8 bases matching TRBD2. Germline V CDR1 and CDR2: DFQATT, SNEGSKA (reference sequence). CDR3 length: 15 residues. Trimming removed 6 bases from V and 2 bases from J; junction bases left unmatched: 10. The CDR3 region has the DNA TGCAGTGCCATTCCCTCGACTAGCGTCACAGATACGCAGTATTTT. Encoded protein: CSAIPSTSVTDTQYF.